Below are 21 T cell receptor beta chains sequenced from a single sample in a study of PD-1 blockade in classical Hodgkin lymphoma. Clones were sequenced by immunoSEQ multiplex PCR, and TCRdb holds only the in-frame ones, with some missing. Here the sample spans about 64,000 clones, roughly nine tenths being singletons. Specified time point: cycle 4 day 1 (C4D1), after about 6 weeks of nivolumab. Autologous stem cell transplantation was followed by relapse in every patient, and brentuximab vedotin exposure varied. The input for sequencing was peripheral blood mononuclear cells (PBMCs), taken before the fourth cycle of nivolumab. Receptor source: a human donor with classical Hodgkin lymphoma.

This clone showed up just once. The chain recombines TRBV7-2 with TRBJ2-3, with D possibly being TRBD1 or TRBD2 (5 bases each). The CDR3 totals 17 residues. V gave up 6 bases and J gave up 5 bases, with 24 bases separating them. CDR1 is SGHTA, CDR2 FQGNSA, per germline. Written as DNA, the CDR3 is TGTGCCAGCAGATCCGGCCTCGAAATACTGAGGGGAGATACGCAGTATTTT. Protein product: CASRSGLEILRGDTQYF.

This chain connects TRBV6-6 to TRBJ2-7; D not certain. This CDR3 has 14 residues. Germline CDR1 and CDR2: MNHNY and SVGAGI (reference sequence). V was shortened by 4 bases and J by 0 bases, with 10 bases between the two germline ends. CDR3 protein: CASSWAVPSYEQYF. The CDR3 nucleotides read TGTGCCAGCAGTTGGGCGGTTCCCTCCTACGAGCAGTACTTC.

This clone showed up just a few times. The chain combines TRBV28 with TRBJ1-2; a possible D gene is TRBD1 (5 bases). CDR1 MDHEN and CDR2 SYDVKM come from the germline V gene. Deletions cut 5 bases from V and 4 bases from J, with 11 bases between. This CDR3 is built from 13 residues. As DNA, the CDR3 is TGTGCCAGCAGTCTTAGGGGTAGCTATGGCTACACCTTC. Its translation is CASSLRGSYGYTF.

The V and J genes are TRBV2 and TRBJ1-2; D gene unclear. V was shortened by 5 bases and J by 6 bases, with 10 bases between the two germline ends. The CDR3 has 12 residues. The germline CDR1 and CDR2 sequences are SNHLY and FYNNEI. The CDR3 loop reads CASSLRGNGYTF. The CDR3 bases are TGTGCCAGCAGTCTTCGGGGAAATGGCTACACCTTC.

This chain links TRBV7-2 with TRBJ1-3, with D unclear. This CDR3 is 15 amino acids long. CDR1 is SGHTA, CDR2 FQGNSA, per germline. Deletions cut 1 base from V and 0 bases from J, with 7 bases between. CDR3 loop: CASSLDNLSGNTIYF. CDR3 DNA: TGTGCCAGCAGCTTAGATAATCTCTCTGGAAACACCATATATTTT.

This chain connects TRBV7-9 to TRBJ2-5; the D is unclear. Germline loops: CDR1 SEHNR, CDR2 FQNEAQ (reference sequence). The V gene lost 8 bases and the J gene lost 5 bases, with 6 bases spanning the gap. The length of the CDR3 is 10 residues. The CDR3 DNA follows: TGTGCCAGCCGTCGGGAGACCCAGTACTTC. Its translation: CASRRETQYF.

In DNA, the CDR3 is TGTGCCAGCAGCCCAGGGACTGGCACTGAAGCTTTCTTT. Residues: CASSPGTGTEAFF. The genes are TRBV7-9 and TRBJ1-1, with D maybe TRBD1 (5 bases). Germline CDR1 is SEHNR and CDR2 is FQNEAQ (reference sequence). The CDR3 extends over 13 amino acids. V lost 5 bases to trimming and J lost 4 bases, with 11 bases between them.

This rearrangement joins TRBV2 to TRBJ2-1; 10 bases fit TRBD2. The germline gives CDR1 SNHLY, CDR2 FYNNEI. This CDR3 region has 16 residues. V was pared by 3 bases and J by 7 bases, with 9 bases of the junction left unmatched. In nucleotides, the CDR3 is TGTGCCAGCAGTGACCCCCCACTAGCGGGGTCAAATGAGCAGTTCTTC. It codes for CASSDPPLAGSNEQFF.

The chain couples TRBV30 to TRBJ1-3; D may be TRBD1 (5 bases). The CDR3 totals 13 residues. Germline CDR1 GTSNPN, CDR2 SVGIG (reference sequence). Trimming pared 8 bases from V and 4 bases from J, leaving 15 bases between. The CDR3 loop is CARATATGNTIYF. CDR3 coding DNA: TGTGCCCGCGCGACAGCTACAGGAAACACCATATATTTT.

The chain employs TRBV6-5 and TRBJ2-7; no firm D call. Trimming stripped 3 bases from V and 3 bases from J, with 9 bases between. Germline loops: CDR1 MNHEY, CDR2 SVGAGI. The CDR3 is 13 amino acids. Here the CDR3 DNA reads TGTGCCAGCAGTTATAACTCCTTCTACGAGCAGTACTTC. Translation: CASSYNSFYEQYF.

CDR3 DNA sequence: TGCAGCGCCAGCGACCAAACTAACTATGGCTACACCTTC. Translation: CSASDQTNYGYTF. J is TRBJ1-2 and V is TRBV29-1, with D unclear. This CDR3 spans 13 amino acids. Germline-derived CDR1 and CDR2 are SQVTM and ANQGSEA. Trimming took off 7 bases at V and 0 bases at J, with 12 bases between the two ends.

The V call is TRBV12-5, the J call TRBJ1-4, with a possible D match to TRBD1 (5 bases). Per germline, CDR1 LGHNT and CDR2 FRNRAP. Trimming left V 7 bases short and J 4 bases short, with 10 bases between. The CDR3 spans 13 residues. The CDR3 region is CASASGVNEKLFF. CDR3 DNA: TGTGCTAGTGCCTCGGGGGTTAATGAAAAACTGTTTTTT.

The chain is built from TRBV7-2 and TRBJ2-3; 8 bases map to TRBD2. V lost 5 bases and J lost 0; bases outside the gene matches: 4. Germline-derived CDR1 and CDR2 are SGHTA and FQGNSA. This CDR3 region has 15 residues. CDR3: CASSGRGGSTDTQYF. CDR3 in DNA: TGTGCCAGCAGCGGACGGGGGGGTAGCACAGATACGCAGTATTTT.

The chain carries TRBV7-9 and TRBJ2-3; 8 nucleotides line up with TRBD2. The CDR3 has 17 residues. The trim removed 3 bases at V and 5 bases at J, leaving 13 bases unmatched. Germline CDR1 SEHNR, CDR2 FQNEAQ (reference sequence). The CDR3 sequence: CASSLITGGPLGDTQYF. DNA for the CDR3: TGTGCCAGCAGCTTGATCACGGGGGGGCCTCTGGGAGATACGCAGTATTTT. The whole variable domain, remainder taken from reference TRBV7-9 and TRBJ2-3, is DTGVSQNPRHKITKRGQNVTFRCDPISEHNRLYWYRQTLGQGPEFLTYFQNEAQLEKSRLLSDRFSAERPKGSFSTLEIQRTEQGDSAMYLCASSLITGGPLGDTQYFGPGTRLTVL.

The chain couples TRBV7-3 to TRBJ2-2, with TRBD1 matching over 7 bases. CDR1 and CDR2 (germline): SGHTA, FQGTGA. This CDR3 is 16 amino acids long. The V gene end was trimmed by 2 bases and the J gene end by 4 bases; junction bases not matched to a gene: 7. CDR3 residues: CASSLDRAMVTGELFF. CDR3 sequence (DNA): TGTGCCAGCAGCTTAGACAGGGCGATGGTCACCGGGGAGCTGTTTTTT.

V usage is TRBV27 and J usage is TRBJ1-1; TRBD1 agrees at 7 bases. V gave up 2 bases and J gave up 3 bases; unmatched junction bases: 6. The germline gives CDR1 MNHEY, CDR2 SMNVEV (reference sequence). This CDR3 is built from 15 residues. The CDR3 spells CASSLRQGRYTEAFF. The CDR3 nucleotides are TGTGCCAGCAGTTTAAGACAGGGAAGGTACACTGAAGCTTTCTTT.

This chain joins TRBV7-9 and TRBJ2-1; D is perhaps TRBD1 (6 bases). Germline V gene lookup returns CDR1 SEHNR and CDR2 FQNEAQ (reference sequence). Trimming shortened V by 7 bases and J by 5 bases, and 21 bases separated the two germline ends. This CDR3 spans 16 amino acids. The CDR3 loop reads CASNSVQAAGDNEQFF. CDR3 nucleotide sequence: TGTGCCAGCAATTCAGTTCAAGCGGCAGGGGACAATGAGCAGTTCTTC.

J is TRBJ1-4 and V is TRBV4-1; a weak D match, TRBD1 (6 bases). The V gene lost 2 bases and the J gene lost 6 bases, with 19 bases spanning the gap. This CDR3 comprises 17 residues. Germline V gene lookup returns CDR1 MGHRA and CDR2 YSYEKL. The CDR3 loop reads CASSQRRTEFLDEKLFF. Written as DNA, the CDR3 is TGCGCCAGCAGCCAACGCCGGACAGAGTTTTTGGATGAAAAACTGTTTTTT.

The chain uses TRBV7-3 and TRBJ2-2; the D is unclear. The CDR3 consists of 13 residues. V was shortened by 1 base and J by 7 bases, with 7 bases between the two germline ends. Germline CDR1 is SGHTA and CDR2 is FQGTGA. The CDR3 loop is CASSLKDVGELFF. CDR3 nucleotide sequence: TGTGCCAGCAGCTTAAAGGATGTCGGGGAGCTGTTTTTT.

This rearrangement joins TRBV18 to TRBJ1-2; TRBD1 is a possible D gene (5 bases). Germline-derived CDR1 and CDR2 are KGHSH and LQKENI. CDR3 length equals 14 residues. Trimming left V 2 bases short and J 4 bases short, with 11 bases between. The CDR3 loop reads CASSPRGTVYGYTF. The CDR3 region has the DNA TGTGCCAGCTCACCAAGAGGGACGGTCTATGGCTACACCTTC.

V usage is TRBV6-6 and J usage is TRBJ2-5; the D gene is possibly TRBD1 (6 bases). CDR3 length equals 16 residues. Trimming left V 6 bases short and J 7 bases short, with 24 bases between. CDR1 and CDR2 from the germline V gene are MNHNY and SVGAGI (reference sequence). DNA of the CDR3: TGTGCCAGCAGGTATTCTCACCTACAGGGAATGGGGACCCAGTACTTC. Translating gives CASRYSHLQGMGTQYF.